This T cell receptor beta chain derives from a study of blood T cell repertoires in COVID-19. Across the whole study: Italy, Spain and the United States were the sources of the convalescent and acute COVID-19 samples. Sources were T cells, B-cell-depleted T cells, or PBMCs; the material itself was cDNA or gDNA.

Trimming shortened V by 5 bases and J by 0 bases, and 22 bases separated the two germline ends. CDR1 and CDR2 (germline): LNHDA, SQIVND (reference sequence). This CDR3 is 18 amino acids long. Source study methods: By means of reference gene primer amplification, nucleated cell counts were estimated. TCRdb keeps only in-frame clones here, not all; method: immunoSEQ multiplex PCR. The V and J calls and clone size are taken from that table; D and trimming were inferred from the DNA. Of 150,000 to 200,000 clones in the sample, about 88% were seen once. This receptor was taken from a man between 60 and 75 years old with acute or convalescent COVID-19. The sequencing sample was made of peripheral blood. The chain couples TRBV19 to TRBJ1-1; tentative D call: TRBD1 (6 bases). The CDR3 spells CASSPRVGGGGLNTEAFF. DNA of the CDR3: TGTGCCAGTAGTCCCCGGGTCGGAGGGGGGGGGCTGAACACTGAAGCTTTCTTT.